Listed here are 8 T cell receptor beta chains from one sample, sequenced in a study of shared T cell receptors in the human thymus. Here immunoSEQ multiplex PCR was the method, and the copy in TCRdb shows in-frame clones only, minus some. The sample lists a few hundred thousand clones; 85% to 95% were seen once. Sequences were obtained from thymocytes. The receptor set was obtained from a human donor.

This sequence joins TRBV18 and TRBJ2-7; no reliable D call. The CDR3 contains 11 residues. V was shortened by 6 bases and J by 7 bases, with 10 bases between the two germline ends. Per the germline V gene, CDR1 is KGHSH and CDR2 is LQKENI. The CDR3 DNA sequence: TGTGCCAGCTCCACCTTCGGGGAGCAGTACTTC. This sequence encodes CASSTFGEQYF.

The rearrangement uses TRBV19 and TRBJ2-1; D is uncertain. The CDR3 extends over 14 amino acids. Germline V gene sequence: CDR1 LNHDA, CDR2 SQIVND (reference sequence). V was cut by 3 bases and J by 7 bases, with 13 bases left in between. CDR3 residues: CASSIPTLLNEQFF. The DNA for the CDR3 is TGTGCCAGTAGTATTCCCACCCTCTTGAATGAGCAGTTCTTC.

This clone was seen just once. The V gene is TRBV28, the J gene TRBJ1-2; 10 bases align to TRBD1. CDR1 is MDHEN and CDR2 is SYDVKM in the germline V gene. With V trimmed by 6 bases and J by 5 bases, 3 bases remained unmatched. There are 13 residues in the CDR3. CDR3 sequence: CASSSDRGYGYTF. CDR3 DNA sequence: TGTGCCAGCAGCTCGGACAGGGGGTATGGCTACACCTTC.

Notes on this clone: This specimen includes other DNA sequences encoding the same CDR3. The rearrangement links TRBV30 to TRBJ1-4, with TRBD1 matching over 7 bases. V shed 3 bases and J 5 bases; nucleotides not matched to a gene: 12. In germline, CDR1 is GTSNPN, CDR2 SVGIG (reference sequence). The CDR3 runs 16 residues. The CDR3 sequence is CAWRRGGGILNEKLFF. CDR3 in DNA: TGTGCCTGGAGACGAGGGGGCGGCATCCTAAATGAAAAACTGTTTTTT.

The chain is built from TRBV5-1 and TRBJ1-1, with D perhaps TRBD1 (5 bases). There are 15 residues in the CDR3. Looked up from germline, CDR1 is SGHRS and CDR2 is YFSETQ. V lost 3 bases and J lost 0, with 12 bases in between. Here the CDR3 DNA reads TGCGCCAGCAGCTGGGGGACGCCTCTGAACACTGAAGCTTTCTTT. It translates to CASSWGTPLNTEAFF. The complete variable domain, with remaining parts taken from reference TRBV5-1 and TRBJ1-1, reads KAGVTQTPRYLIKTRGQQVTLSCSPISGHRSVSWYQQTPGQGLQFLFEYFSETQRNKGNFPGRFSGRQFSNSRSEMNVSTLELGDSALYLCASSWGTPLNTEAFFGQGTRLTVV.

The chain carries TRBV2 and TRBJ2-7; 7 bases are shared with TRBD1. Germline V gene data show CDR1 as SNHLY and CDR2 as FYNNEI. V dropped 8 bases and J dropped 0; count of bases not matched to a gene: 7. The CDR3 extends over 14 amino acids. DNA of the CDR3: TGTGCCAGCTACGAAGGGGACAGCTCCTACGAGCAGTACTTC. Amino acid sequence: CASYEGDSSYEQYF.

V usage is TRBV7-8 and J usage is TRBJ2-3; a possible D gene is TRBD2 (5 bases). Per germline, CDR1 SGHVS and CDR2 FQNEAQ. Between the trimmed V and J ends, which lost 5 bases and 2 bases, there was a span of 20 bases. The CDR3 is made up of 17 amino acids. CDR3 bases: TGTGCCAGCAGCCGTCAGACACTAGAGAGGATCACAGATACGCAGTATTTT. Encoded protein: CASSRQTLERITDTQYF.

This clone was observed a single time. V is TRBV28 and J is TRBJ2-1, with D perhaps TRBD2 (5 bases). V lost 8 bases to trimming and J lost 7 bases, with 15 bases between them. The CDR3 contains 13 residues. Germline V gene lookup returns CDR1 MDHEN and CDR2 SYDVKM. The CDR3 coding sequence is TGTGCCAGCGTAACTAGGCCGCGGAATGAGCAGTTCTTC. The encoded protein is CASVTRPRNEQFF.